This TCR beta chain was identified during a study of T cell clonotyping in hematopoietic cell transplantation. Study-wide points: At the given depth, recipient repertoires were over 97% de novo clonotypes.

TCRdb's table, derived via immunoSEQ multiplex PCR, lists solely in-frame clones and lacks some. The top ten hold 0.7% to 0.95% of the sample, which has tens of thousands of clones, around 94% seen once. As to this clone: Its antigen is not known.

This receptor was obtained from a woman between 45 and 60 years old in good health. Some clones in this sample may be carry-over from other donors' samples. The sequenced sample consisted of peripheral blood mononuclear cells.

As DNA, the CDR3 is TGTGCCAGCAGTTTCGTGCAGGGGAGGAATCAGCCCCAGCATTTT. Translating it yields CASSFVQGRNQPQHF. The genes are TRBV6-5 and TRBJ1-5, with TRBD1 as a possible D gene (6 bases). V was shortened by 4 bases and J by 4 bases, with 14 bases between the two germline ends. Germline CDR1 and CDR2: MNHEY and SVGAGI. The CDR3 contains 15 residues.